This T cell receptor (beta chain) was observed in a study of identical twins. This clonotype was observed a handful of times. TCRdb re-analysed the 5' RACE reads in MiXCR, keeping a single row per CDR3 protein. The sample shows fewer than 900,000 distinct CDR3 sequences, around a sixth of them seen only once. The V gene's germline CDR1 is ENHRY and CDR2 SYGVKD. The CDR3 spans 15 residues. V was shortened by 0 bases and J by 3 bases, with 11 bases between the two germline ends. This sample also appeared in a second study, on T cells expressing NK-cell markers. That work adds: The CD3+CD56-NKG2C+ fraction of a handful of donors was likewise dominated by these clonotypes. HCMV specificity of expanded NKG2C+ T cell clones remained unclear.

The TCR originated in a woman younger than 30 in good health. The chain is built from TRBV10-3 and TRBJ1-1; tentatively, D is TRBD1 (6 bases). The specimen sequenced was PBMCs. CDR3 DNA sequence: TGTGCCATCAGTGAGTCAGGACAGCCTTACACTGAAGCTTTCTTT. It yields the protein CAISESGQPYTEAFF.